A single sample gave rise to the 20 T cell receptor beta chains below, sequenced in a study of OX40 agonist ivuxolimab in advanced cancers. TCRdb's table, derived via immunoSEQ multiplex PCR, lists solely in-frame clones and lacks some. The data contain 100,000 to 150,000 clones, roughly 90% of them singletons. The sequencing here drew on CD4+ or CD8+ T cells sorted from blood, taken in a trial of the OX40 agonist ivuxolimab. The receptors here all came from an adult with an advanced solid tumor such as melanoma, head and neck, liver or kidney cancer.

This clone qualifies as large. The chain links TRBV7-2 to TRBJ2-7; TRBD2 matches at 12 bases. Per germline, CDR1 SGHTA and CDR2 FQGNSA. The V gene end was trimmed by 5 bases and the J gene end by 2 bases; junction bases not matched to a gene: 4. The CDR3 covers 15 residues. The CDR3 sequence is CASSGLAGMTYEQYF. The CDR3 DNA sequence: TGTGCCAGCAGCGGACTAGCGGGAATGACCTACGAGCAGTACTTC.

This chain connects TRBV7-9 to TRBJ1-1, with 7 bases fitting TRBD1. The CDR3 is 15 amino acids. J was trimmed by 4 bases and V by 5 bases; bases with no gene match: 10. Germline V gives CDR1 SEHNR, CDR2 FQNEAQ (reference sequence). CDR3 nucleotide sequence: TGTGCCAGCAGCCTCGGACAGGCTCGGGGCACTGAAGCTTTCTTT. This gives the protein CASSLGQARGTEAFF.

There are a few counts of this clone. The chain carries TRBV5-8 and TRBJ1-6; tentative D call: TRBD1 (5 bases). This CDR3 contains 15 residues. The V and J ends lost 3 bases and 7 bases respectively, with 14 bases between them. Germline assignment: CDR1 SGHTS and CDR2 YDEGEE. The CDR3 DNA follows: TGTGCCAGCAGCTCGGAGGCAGGGTGGAATTCACCCCTCCACTTT. This sequence encodes CASSSEAGWNSPLHF. Full variable domain (remainder filled in from reference TRBV5-8 and TRBJ1-6): EAGVTQSPTHLIKTRGQQATLRCSPISGHTSVYWYQQALGLGLQFLLWYDEGEERNRGNFPPRFSGRQFPNYSSELNVNALELEDSALYLCASSSEAGWNSPLHFGNGTRLTVT.

The chain uses TRBV7-9 and TRBJ2-5; D ambiguous. V lost 2 bases to trimming and J lost 1 base, with 2 bases between them. The CDR3 sequence is 12 residues long. Germline V CDR1 and CDR2: SEHNR, FQNEAQ (reference sequence). The CDR3 reads CASSLTQETQYF. As DNA, the CDR3 is TGTGCCAGCAGCTTAACCCAAGAGACCCAGTACTTC.

This clone appeared a few times. The V call is TRBV30, the J call TRBJ1-2; no clear D gene. The V gene lost 2 bases and the J gene lost 8 bases, with 15 bases spanning the gap. Per the germline V gene, CDR1 is GTSNPN and CDR2 is SVGIG (reference sequence). CDR3 size: 13 residues. The CDR3 region has the DNA TGTGCCTGGAGTCTCGTCCAAGGCGGAGGCTACACCTTC. Protein sequence: CAWSLVQGGGYTF.

Only one count was recorded for this clone. Its ends do not fully match the called genes, so a read error is possible. The V call is TRBV7-9, the J call TRBJ2-5, with TRBD2 identical over 8 bases. CDR1 and CDR2 (germline): SEHNR, FQNEAQ (reference sequence). CDR3 length: 12 amino acids. CDR3 sequence (DNA): TGTGCCAGCAGCTCAGAGGTTTTAGCGGGGCACTTC. This codes for CASSSEVLAGHF.

The chain is built from TRBV18 and TRBJ1-1, with a possible D match to TRBD1 (5 bases). The V end was cut by 3 bases, the J end by 1 base, with 12 bases between. There are 15 residues in the CDR3. In germline, CDR1 is KGHSH, CDR2 LQKENI. DNA for the CDR3: TGTGCCAGCTCACCTGCAGGGAATGCGAACACTGAAGCTTTCTTT. This codes for CASSPAGNANTEAFF.

The chain recombines TRBV30 with TRBJ2-7; TRBD2 aligns across 12 bases. The CDR3 length is 14 residues. From germline, CDR1 is GTSNPN and CDR2 SVGIG (reference sequence). Unmatched junction bases numbered 4, after V lost 2 bases and J lost 5 bases. This CDR3 is CAWSPSGRGNEQYF. CDR3 DNA: TGTGCCTGGAGTCCTAGCGGGAGGGGGAACGAGCAGTACTTC.

The chain joins TRBV4-1 to TRBJ1-5; 8 bases are a match to TRBD1. V lost 0 bases and J lost 3; bases outside the gene matches: 16. This CDR3 comprises 20 residues. CDR1 and CDR2 (germline): MGHRA, YSYEKL. The CDR3 here is CASSQDRSGRRTGINQPQHF. The DNA for the CDR3 is TGCGCCAGCAGCCAAGATCGGAGCGGGAGGAGGACAGGGATCAATCAGCCCCAGCATTTT.

The chain employs TRBV18 and TRBJ2-7; 8 nucleotides line up with TRBD1. J was trimmed by 3 bases and V by 3 bases; bases with no gene match: 7. This CDR3 spans 15 amino acids. From germline, CDR1 is KGHSH and CDR2 LQKENI. The chain's CDR3 is CASSPYGTGNYEQYF. CDR3 nucleotide sequence: TGTGCCAGCTCACCCTACGGGACAGGAAACTACGAGCAGTACTTC.

The chain employs TRBV6-1 and TRBJ2-3; 7 bases agree with TRBD1. Germline V lookup: CDR1 MNHNS, CDR2 SASEGT. This CDR3 spans 16 amino acids. The V segment lost 2 bases and the J segment 0 bases; nucleotides outside the gene matches: 5. Here the CDR3 DNA reads TGTGCCAGCAGTGAAAGAGGGGGCCCTAGCACAGATACGCAGTATTTT. Protein product: CASSERGGPSTDTQYF.

V gene TRBV6-5 combines with J gene TRBJ1-5; D ambiguous. V lost 2 bases, J lost 7 bases, and 9 bases lay in between. This CDR3 contains 13 residues. The germline CDR1 and CDR2 sequences are MNHEY and SVGAGI. The CDR3 DNA follows: TGTGCCAGCAGTTACGCGGGCCGGCAGCCCCAGCATTTT. Translating gives CASSYAGRQPQHF.

The chain has TRBV20-1 and TRBJ2-7; D unresolved. The CDR3 runs 10 residues. V was cut by 3 bases and J by 7 bases, with 7 bases left in between. Germline-derived CDR1 and CDR2 are DFQATT and SNEGSKA (reference sequence). CDR3 loop: CSARPREQYF. CDR3 DNA: TGCAGTGCTAGGCCCAGGGAGCAGTACTTC.

J is TRBJ2-5 and V is TRBV7-2; TRBD1 matches 7 bases. This CDR3 is built from 14 residues. V was clipped by 5 bases and J by 3 bases; unmatched bases: 6. Germline V gives CDR1 SGHTA, CDR2 FQGNSA. This CDR3 is CASSPGQIKETQYF. CDR3 coding DNA: TGTGCCAGCAGCCCGGGACAGATAAAAGAGACCCAGTACTTC.

This chain connects TRBV28 to TRBJ2-1; 15 nucleotides agree with TRBD2. The CDR3 is 17 residues long. V was pared by 5 bases and J by 7 bases, with 9 bases of the junction left unmatched. Germline CDR1 is MDHEN and CDR2 is SYDVKM. The chain's CDR3 is CASSPLGLAGGKNEQFF. CDR3 in DNA: TGTGCCAGCAGTCCCCTGGGACTAGCGGGAGGTAAGAATGAGCAGTTCTTC. Based on the CDR3 plus reference TRBV28 and TRBJ2-1, the full variable domain is DVKVTQSSRYLVKRTGEKVFLECVQDMDHENMFWYRQDPGLGLRLIYFSYDVKMKEKGDIPEGYSVSREKKERFSLILESASTNQTSMYLCASSPLGLAGGKNEQFFGPGTRLTVL.

The J gene is TRBJ2-7, the V gene TRBV9; tentative D call: TRBD2 (5 bases). Germline V gives CDR1 SGDLS, CDR2 YYNGEE. The CDR3 contains 15 residues. Trimming removed 2 bases at V and 4 bases at J, with 16 bases between. The chain's CDR3 is CASSVQAGPGYEQYF. CDR3 bases: TGTGCCAGCAGCGTCCAGGCGGGCCCAGGATACGAGCAGTACTTC.

The chain couples TRBV30 to TRBJ1-2; the D gene is possibly TRBD1 (5 bases). The CDR3 has 13 residues. Trimming took 4 bases from V and 7 from J, leaving 16 bases between them. Looked up from germline, CDR1 is GTSNPN and CDR2 is SVGIG (reference sequence). The CDR3, as DNA: TGTGCCTGGACCCTGGGGGTCGGGGTTGGCTACACCTTC. It translates to CAWTLGVGVGYTF.

This chain joins TRBV9 and TRBJ2-3; D gene unclear. Germline V CDR1 and CDR2: SGDLS, YYNGEE. Trimming took off 3 bases at V and 2 bases at J, with 19 bases between the two ends. The CDR3 sequence is 17 residues long. The CDR3 bases are TGTGCCAGCAGCGCTCCTTTGGACGGGCAGGTCACAGATACGCAGTATTTT. It yields the protein CASSAPLDGQVTDTQYF.

The V and J genes are TRBV27 and TRBJ1-5; D is perhaps TRBD1 (6 bases). V was shortened by 2 bases and J by 11 bases, with 16 bases between the two germline ends. CDR1 and CDR2 (germline): MNHEY, SMNVEV (reference sequence). The CDR3 runs to 14 residues. The CDR3 sequence: CASSLKSDRGAQHF. As DNA, the CDR3 is TGTGCCAGCAGTTTAAAGTCGGACAGAGGGGCCCAGCATTTT.

The genes are TRBV15 and TRBJ2-1; 8 nucleotides agree with TRBD1. Germline-derived CDR1 and CDR2 are LNHNV and YYDKDF (reference sequence). The J segment lost 2 bases and the V segment lost 4 bases, leaving 16 bases of the junction unmatched. This CDR3 spans 19 amino acids. In DNA form, the CDR3 reads TGTGCCACCAGCACCCTAACGGGACAGGAGTTTGACCCCTACAATGAGCAGTTCTTC. This codes for CATSTLTGQEFDPYNEQFF.